Sequencing of this T cell receptor (beta chain) was carried out in a study of cytomegalovirus exposure and HLA in healthy donors. Regarding the study as a whole: Some V segments could not be told apart, so they were left out, TRBV6-2 and TRBV6-3 among them.

The CDR3 extends over 13 amino acids. The germline V and J ends were trimmed by 0 bases and 6 bases, with 7 bases remaining between them. CDR1 KGHSH and CDR2 LQKENI come from the germline V gene. Use of 60 Vbeta and 13 Jbeta primers characterized the PCR. Produced via immunoSEQ multiplex PCR; TCRdb's table is partial and in-frame only. The top ten hold about 2.5% of the sample, which has about 170,000 clones, roughly 84% seen once. Points on this clone: The antigen remains undetermined.

Sample: PBMCs. This sequence was found in a man between 25 and 39 years old in good health and CMV-seropositive. This rearrangement joins TRBV18 to TRBJ2-3; the D is unclear. DNA of the CDR3: TGTGCCAGCTCACCACCGAGGAGTGATACGCAGTATTTT. Amino acid sequence: CASSPPRSDTQYF. The complete variable domain, with remaining parts taken from reference TRBV18 and TRBJ2-3, reads NAGVMQNPRHLVRRRGQEARLRCSPMKGHSHVYWYRQLPEEGLKFMVYLQKENIIDESGMPKERFSAEFPKEGPSILRIQQVVRGDSAAYFCASSPPRSDTQYFGPGTRLTVL.